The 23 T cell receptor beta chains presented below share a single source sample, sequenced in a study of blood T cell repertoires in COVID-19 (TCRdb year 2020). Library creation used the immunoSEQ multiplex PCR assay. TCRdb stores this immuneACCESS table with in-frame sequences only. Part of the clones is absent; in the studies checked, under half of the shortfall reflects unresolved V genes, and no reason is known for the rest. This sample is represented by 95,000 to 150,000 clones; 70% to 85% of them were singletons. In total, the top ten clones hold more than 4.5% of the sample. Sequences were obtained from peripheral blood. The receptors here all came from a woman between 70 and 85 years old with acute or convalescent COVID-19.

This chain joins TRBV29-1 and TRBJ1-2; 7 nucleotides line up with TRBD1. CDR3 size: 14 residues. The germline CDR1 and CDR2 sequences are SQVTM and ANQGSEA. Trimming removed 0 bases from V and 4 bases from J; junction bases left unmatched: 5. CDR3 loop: CSVEDTGDIYGYTF. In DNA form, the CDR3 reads TGCAGCGTTGAAGACACAGGGGATATCTATGGCTACACCTTC.

CDR3 sequence reads: CASSSIRGASYNEQFF. The CDR3 DNA follows: TGTGCCAGCAGCTCCATTCGGGGGGCCTCCTACAATGAGCAGTTCTTC. The chain carries TRBV11-2 and TRBJ2-1, with D possibly matching TRBD2 (7 bases). In germline, CDR1 is SGHAT, CDR2 FQNNGV. The CDR3 runs 16 residues. V was cut by 4 bases and J by 0 bases, with 13 bases left in between.

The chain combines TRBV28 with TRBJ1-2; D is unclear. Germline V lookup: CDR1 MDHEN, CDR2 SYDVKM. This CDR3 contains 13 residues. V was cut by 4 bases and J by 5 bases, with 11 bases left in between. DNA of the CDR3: TGTGCCAGCAGTTCAGGAGGAGAATATGGCTACACCTTC. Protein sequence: CASSSGGEYGYTF.

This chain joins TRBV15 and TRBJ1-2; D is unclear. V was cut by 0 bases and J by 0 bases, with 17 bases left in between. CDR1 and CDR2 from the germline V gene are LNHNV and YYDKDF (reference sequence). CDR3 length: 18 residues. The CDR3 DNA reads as TGTGCCACCAGCAGAGAACTTGGCGGAGAGCCGCCTAACTATGGCTACACCTTC. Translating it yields CATSRELGGEPPNYGYTF.

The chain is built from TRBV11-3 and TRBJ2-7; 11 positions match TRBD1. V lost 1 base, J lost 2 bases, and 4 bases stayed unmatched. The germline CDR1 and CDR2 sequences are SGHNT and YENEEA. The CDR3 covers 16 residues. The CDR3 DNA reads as TGTGCCAGCAGCTTAGCTGGACAGGGGGCCCCCTACGAGCAGTACTTC. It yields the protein CASSLAGQGAPYEQYF.

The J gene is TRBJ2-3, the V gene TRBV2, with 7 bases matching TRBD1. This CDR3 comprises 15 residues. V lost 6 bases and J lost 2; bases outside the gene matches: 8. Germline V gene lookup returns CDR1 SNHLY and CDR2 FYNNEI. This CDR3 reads CASRASGTVTDTQYF. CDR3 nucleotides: TGTGCCAGCAGAGCATCCGGGACAGTCACAGATACGCAGTATTTT.

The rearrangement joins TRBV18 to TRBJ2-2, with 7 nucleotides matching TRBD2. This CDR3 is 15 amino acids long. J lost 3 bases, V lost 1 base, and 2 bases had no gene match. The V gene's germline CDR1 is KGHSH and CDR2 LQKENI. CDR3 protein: CASSPRLADTGELFF. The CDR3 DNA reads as TGTGCCAGCTCACCACGGCTAGCGGACACCGGGGAGCTGTTTTTT.

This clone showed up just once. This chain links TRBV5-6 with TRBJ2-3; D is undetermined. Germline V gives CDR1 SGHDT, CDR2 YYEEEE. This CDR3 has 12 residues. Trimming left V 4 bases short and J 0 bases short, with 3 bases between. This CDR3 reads CASSQSTDTQYF. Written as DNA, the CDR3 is TGTGCCAGCAGCCAAAGCACAGATACGCAGTATTTT.

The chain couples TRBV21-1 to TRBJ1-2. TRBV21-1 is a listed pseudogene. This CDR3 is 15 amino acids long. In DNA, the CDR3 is TGTGCCAGCAGCCCCGGGGGGGAAGCTAACTATGGCTACACCTTC. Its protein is CASSPGGEANYGYTF.

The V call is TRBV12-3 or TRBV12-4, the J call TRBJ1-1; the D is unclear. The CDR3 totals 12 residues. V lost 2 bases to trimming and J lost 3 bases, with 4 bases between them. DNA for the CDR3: TGTGCCAGCAGTTTACGGGACACTGAAGCTTTCTTT. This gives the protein CASSLRDTEAFF.

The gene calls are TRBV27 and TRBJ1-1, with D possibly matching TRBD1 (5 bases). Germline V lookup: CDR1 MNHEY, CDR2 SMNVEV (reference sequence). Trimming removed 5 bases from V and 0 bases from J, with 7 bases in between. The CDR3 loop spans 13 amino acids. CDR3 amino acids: CASSVTVNTEAFF. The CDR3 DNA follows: TGTGCCAGCAGTGTGACAGTGAACACTGAAGCTTTCTTT.

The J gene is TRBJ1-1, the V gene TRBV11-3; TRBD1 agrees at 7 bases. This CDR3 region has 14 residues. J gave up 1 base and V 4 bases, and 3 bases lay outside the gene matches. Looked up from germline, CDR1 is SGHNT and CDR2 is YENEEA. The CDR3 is CASSSRTGNTEAFF. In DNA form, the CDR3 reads TGTGCCAGCAGCTCCAGGACAGGGAACACTGAAGCTTTCTTT.

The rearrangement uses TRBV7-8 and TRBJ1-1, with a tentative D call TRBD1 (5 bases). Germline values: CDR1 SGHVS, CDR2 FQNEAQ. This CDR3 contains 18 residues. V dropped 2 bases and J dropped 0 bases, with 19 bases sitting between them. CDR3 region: CASSLLIGGTPMNTEAFF. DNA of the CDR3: TGTGCCAGCAGCTTACTAATTGGGGGGACCCCCATGAACACTGAAGCTTTCTTT.

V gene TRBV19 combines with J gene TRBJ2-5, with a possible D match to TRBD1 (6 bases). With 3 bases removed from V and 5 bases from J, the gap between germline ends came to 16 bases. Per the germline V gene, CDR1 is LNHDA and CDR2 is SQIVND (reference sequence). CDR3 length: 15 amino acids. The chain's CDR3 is CASSIGGGPTETQYF. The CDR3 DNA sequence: TGTGCCAGTAGTATTGGTGGGGGCCCCACTGAGACCCAGTACTTC.

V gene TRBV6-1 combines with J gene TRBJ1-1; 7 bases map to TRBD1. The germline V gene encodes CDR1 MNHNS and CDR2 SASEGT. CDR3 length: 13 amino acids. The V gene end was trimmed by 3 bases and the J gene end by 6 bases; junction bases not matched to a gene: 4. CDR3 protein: CASSDRGLSEAFF. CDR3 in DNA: TGTGCCAGCAGTGATAGGGGGCTCTCTGAAGCTTTCTTT.

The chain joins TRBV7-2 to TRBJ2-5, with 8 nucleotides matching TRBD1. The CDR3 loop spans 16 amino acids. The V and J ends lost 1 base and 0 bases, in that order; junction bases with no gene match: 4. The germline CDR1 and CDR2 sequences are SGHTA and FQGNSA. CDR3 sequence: CASSLVGQVYQETQYF. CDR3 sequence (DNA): TGTGCCAGCAGCTTAGTGGGACAGGTGTACCAAGAGACCCAGTACTTC.

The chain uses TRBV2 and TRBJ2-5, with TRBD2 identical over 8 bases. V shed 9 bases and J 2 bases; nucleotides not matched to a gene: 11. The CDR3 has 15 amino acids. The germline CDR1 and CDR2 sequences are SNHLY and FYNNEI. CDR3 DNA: TGTGCCAGTCTACCAGGGACTAGGGCGCAAGAGACCCAGTACTTC. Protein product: CASLPGTRAQETQYF.

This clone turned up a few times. In DNA form, the CDR3 reads TGTGCCAGCAGCTCAAGGACAGGGACCGCCTACGAGCAGTACGTC. It encodes CASSSRTGTAYEQYV. The rearrangement links TRBV7-8 to TRBJ2-7; TRBD1 matches at 8 bases. From germline, CDR1 is SGHVS and CDR2 FQNEAQ. The length of the CDR3 is 15 residues. Trimming removed 4 bases from V and 2 bases from J; junction bases left unmatched: 7.

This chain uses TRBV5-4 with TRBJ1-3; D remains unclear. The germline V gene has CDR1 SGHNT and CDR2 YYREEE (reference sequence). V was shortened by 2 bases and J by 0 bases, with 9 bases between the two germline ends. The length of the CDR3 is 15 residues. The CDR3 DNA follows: TGTGCCAGCAGCTTTGGTGTCGGCTCTGGAAACACCATATATTTT. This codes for CASSFGVGSGNTIYF.

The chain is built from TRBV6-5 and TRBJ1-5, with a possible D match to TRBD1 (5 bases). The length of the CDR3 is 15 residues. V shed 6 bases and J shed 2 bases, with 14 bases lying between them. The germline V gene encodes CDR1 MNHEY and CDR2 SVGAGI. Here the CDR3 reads CASSRDSSGNQPQHF. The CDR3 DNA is TGTGCCAGCAGCCGGGACTCTTCCGGCAATCAGCCCCAGCATTTT.

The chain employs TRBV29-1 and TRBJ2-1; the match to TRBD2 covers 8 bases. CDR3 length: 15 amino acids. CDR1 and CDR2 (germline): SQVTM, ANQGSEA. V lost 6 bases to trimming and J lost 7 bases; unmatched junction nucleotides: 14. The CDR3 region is CSVAEQAGVRNEQFF. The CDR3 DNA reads TGCAGCGTCGCCGAACAAGCGGGGGTAAGGAATGAGCAGTTCTTC.

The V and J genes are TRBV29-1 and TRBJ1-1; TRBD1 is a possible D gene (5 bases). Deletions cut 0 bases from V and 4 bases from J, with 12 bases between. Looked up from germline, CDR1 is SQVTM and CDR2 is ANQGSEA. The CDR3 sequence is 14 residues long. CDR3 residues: CSVEDAGVGTEAFF. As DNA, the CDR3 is TGCAGCGTTGAAGATGCGGGGGTCGGCACTGAAGCTTTCTTT.

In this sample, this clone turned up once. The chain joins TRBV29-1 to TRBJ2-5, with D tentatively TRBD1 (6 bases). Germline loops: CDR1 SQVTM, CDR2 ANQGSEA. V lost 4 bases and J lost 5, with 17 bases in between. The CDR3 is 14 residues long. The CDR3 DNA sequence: TGCAGCGTTGTCGATACAGGGATCGGGGAGACCCAGTACTTC. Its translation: CSVVDTGIGETQYF.